This is a list of T cell receptor beta chains from one sample in a study of cytomegalovirus exposure and HLA in healthy donors. The table came from immunoSEQ multiplex PCR; TCRdb's copy has only in-frame clones and leaves some out. The sample lists fewer than 140,000 clones; approximately 70% were seen once. What was sequenced was PBMCs. The receptors stem from a boy younger than 18 in good health and CMV-seronegative. Each CDR3 is given with its conserved first and last residue. The order of the fields is clone size, D gene, V gene, J gene, CDR3 DNA, CDR3 protein. A D gene is named only where the DNA matches it firmly. The size of a clone is reported for some rows only, either as once, few or many, or as a class for expanded clones.

>-|-|TRBV7-9|TRBJ1-1
TGTGCCAGCAGCTTAAAGGGCGTCGGTGGGGGGACTGAAGCTTTCTTT
CASSLKGVGGGTEAFF
>-|TRBD1|TRBV5-1|TRBJ1-1
TGCGCCAGCAGCGCTCACCGGGACAGAAACACTGAAGCTTTCTTT
CASSAHRDRNTEAFF
>-|-|TRBV5-1|TRBJ2-3
TGCGCCAGCAAGTCGCAGAGCACAGATACGCAGTATTTT
CASKSQSTDTQYF
>-|-|TRBV7-2|TRBJ2-1
TGTGCCAGCAGCTTATCAGGGATCCATGAGCAGTTCTTC
CASSLSGIHEQFF
>-|-|TRBV19|TRBJ2-5
TGTGCCAGTAGCACCCGGGACATGAGGGGGACCCAGTACTTC
CASSTRDMRGTQYF
>few|-|TRBV9|TRBJ1-4
TGTGCCAGCAGCGCAGGGTACACTAATGAAAAACTGTTTTTT
CASSAGYTNEKLFF
>-|-|TRBV28|TRBJ1-4
TGTGCCAGCAGTCAGGGCGGGGGTGAAAAACTGTTTTTT
CASSQGGGEKLFF
>few|TRBD1|TRBV19|TRBJ1-5
TGTGCCAGTAGCACCGGGACAGCCTCGAATCAGCCCCAGCATTTT
CASSTGTASNQPQHF
>few|-|TRBV4-2|TRBJ2-7
TGTGCCAGCAGCCAGCACCCAGAAGGGGCCTACGAGCAGTACTTC
CASSQHPEGAYEQYF
>-|TRBD1|TRBV29-1|TRBJ1-1
TGCAGCGACTTAACAGGGGTGAACACTGAAGCTTTCTTT
CSDLTGVNTEAFF
>-|TRBD2|TRBV7-6|TRBJ2-7
TGTGCCAGCAGCTCAGCTAGCGGTTCCTACGAGCAGTACTTC
CASSSASGSYEQYF
>few|TRBD2|TRBV30|TRBJ2-1
TGTGCCTGGAGCCCCCATGTACGACAGCGGGGCCAGGAGTTCTTC
CAWSPHVRQRGQEFF
>-|TRBD2|TRBV7-2|TRBJ2-1
TGTGCCAGCAGCTCTCAGGGCGGGAGGGGCAACAATGAGCAGTTCTTC
CASSSQGGRGNNEQFF
>-|TRBD2|TRBV7-6|TRBJ2-1
TGTGCCAGCAGCCCGAGGTGGGGAGGGGCCTACAATGAGCAGTTCTTC
CASSPRWGGAYNEQFF
>-|-|TRBV27|TRBJ1-5
TGTGCCAGCAGTTTAGTGGCAGGGGTCAATCAGCCCCAGCATTTT
CASSLVAGVNQPQHF
>few|TRBD1|TRBV9|TRBJ1-3
TGTGCCAGCAGCGAGAATAATCGGGACAGACCTCGGAGGGCCTCTGGAAACACCATATATTTT
CASSENNRDRPRRASGNTIYF
>once|-|TRBV5-1|TRBJ1-1
TGCGCCAGCAGTCCGGAGGAGGCCCTGAACACTGAAGCTTTCTTT
CASSPEEALNTEAFF
>-|TRBD1|TRBV29-1|TRBJ1-2
TGCAGCGTTGGGGTGACAGGGAGCAACTATGGCTACACCTTC
CSVGVTGSNYGYTF
>-|-|TRBV5-1|TRBJ2-3
TGCGCCAGCAGTTATGGGGCTGACACAGATACGCAGTATTTT
CASSYGADTDTQYF
>-|-|TRBV7-9|TRBJ1-4
TGTGCCAGCAGCTTATACGGCGGAACTAATGAAAAACTGTTTTTT
CASSLYGGTNEKLFF
>-|-|TRBV29-1|TRBJ2-3
TGCAGCGCAGGGACTTCCCCAGATACGCAGTATTTT
CSAGTSPDTQYF
>-|-|TRBV13|TRBJ2-7
TGTGCCAGCAGCCCCGCCCTGGCGGGACTTTACGAGCAGTACTTC
CASSPALAGLYEQYF
>-|-|TRBV2|TRBJ2-7
TGTGCCAGCAGTGAATCGAGCCAATCCTACGAGCAGTACTTC
CASSESSQSYEQYF
>-|TRBD2|TRBV7-8|TRBJ2-7
TGTGCCAGCAGCTTAGCGAGTCTAGCGGGTTTGCACTCCTACGAGCAGTACTTC
CASSLASLAGLHSYEQYF
>-|-|TRBV30|TRBJ1-6
TGTGCCTGGAGTGGTACGGGGTCTCTTGAGAATTCACCCCTCCACTTT
CAWSGTGSLENSPLHF
>once|-|TRBV6-1|TRBJ2-2
TGTGCCAGCTGGGAGGGCAGGGGATCCGGGGAGCTGTTTTTT
CASWEGRGSGELFF
>-|-|TRBV2|TRBJ1-1
TGTGCCAGCAGTGGGGCTGGTAGGACTGAAGCTTTCTTT
CASSGAGRTEAFF
>-|-|TRBV13|TRBJ2-6
TGTGCCAGCAGCCGGAGGGGGGGGAGCCCTGGGGCCAACGTCCTGACTTTC
CASSRRGGSPGANVLTF
>once|-|TRBV19|TRBJ2-1
TGTGCCAGTAGTATAGGGACAGTGGGGGGGGCGCAGTTCTTC
CASSIGTVGGAQFF
>-|-|TRBV29-1|TRBJ1-1
TGCAGCGTTGGGGCAGGCGCTGAAGCTTTCTTT
CSVGAGAEAFF
>-|TRBD1|TRBV6-1|TRBJ1-1
TGTGCCAGCAGGCTGACAGGGAGCACTGAAGCTTTCTTT
CASRLTGSTEAFF
>-|-|TRBV11-1|TRBJ2-7
TGTGCCAGCAGCTTAAGGGGCGTTTCGGTCGGCGAGCAGTACTTC
CASSLRGVSVGEQYF
>-|-|TRBV28|TRBJ2-2
TGTGCCAGCAGCCTTAACAGCGGGGAGCTGTTTTTT
CASSLNSGELFF
>few|TRBD2|TRBV4-1|TRBJ2-7
TGCGCCAGCAGCCAAGAGGGGACTACCTACGAGCAGTACTTC
CASSQEGTTYEQYF
>few|-|TRBV5-4|TRBJ1-4
TGTGCCAGCAGCTTGGGGTCCGGGGATGAAAAACTGTTTTTT
CASSLGSGDEKLFF
>-|TRBD1|TRBV4-1|TRBJ1-1
TGCGCCAGCAGCCACTCCAAGGGACAGGGGGGGACTGAAGCTTTCTTT
CASSHSKGQGGTEAFF
>-|TRBD2|TRBV7-8|TRBJ2-7
TGTGCCAGCAGCTTCGGGACTAGCGGTTACGAGCAGTACTTC
CASSFGTSGYEQYF
>-|-|TRBV27|TRBJ2-7
TGTGCCACCGCGAGCTGGGGGGCCTACGAGCAGTACTTC
CATASWGAYEQYF
>-|-|TRBV15|TRBJ1-4
TGTGCCACCTACCCACGGACAGCATCTAATGAAAAACTGTTTTTT
CATYPRTASNEKLFF